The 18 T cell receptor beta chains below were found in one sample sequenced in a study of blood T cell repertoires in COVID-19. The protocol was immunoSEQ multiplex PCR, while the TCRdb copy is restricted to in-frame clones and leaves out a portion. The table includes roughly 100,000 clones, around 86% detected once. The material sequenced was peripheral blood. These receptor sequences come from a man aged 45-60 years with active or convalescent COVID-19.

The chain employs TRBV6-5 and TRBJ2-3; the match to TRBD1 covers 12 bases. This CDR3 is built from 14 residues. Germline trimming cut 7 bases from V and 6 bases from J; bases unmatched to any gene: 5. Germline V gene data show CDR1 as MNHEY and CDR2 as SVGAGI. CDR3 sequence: CASTRDRGQDTQYF. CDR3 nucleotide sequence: TGTGCCAGCACCCGGGACAGGGGGCAGGATACGCAGTATTTT.

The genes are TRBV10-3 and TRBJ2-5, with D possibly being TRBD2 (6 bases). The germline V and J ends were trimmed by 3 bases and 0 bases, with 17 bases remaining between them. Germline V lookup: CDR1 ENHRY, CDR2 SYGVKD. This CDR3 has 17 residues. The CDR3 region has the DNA TGTGCCATCAGTGAATGGGACTCAGGGCCGTACCAAGAGACCCAGTACTTC. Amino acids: CAISEWDSGPYQETQYF.

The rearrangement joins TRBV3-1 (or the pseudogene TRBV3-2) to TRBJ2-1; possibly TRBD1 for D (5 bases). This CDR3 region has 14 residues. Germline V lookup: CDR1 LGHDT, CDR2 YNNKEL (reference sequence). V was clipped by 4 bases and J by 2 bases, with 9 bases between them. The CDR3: CASSRGAPYNEQFF. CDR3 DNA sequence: TGTGCCAGCAGCCGTGGGGCACCCTACAATGAGCAGTTCTTC.

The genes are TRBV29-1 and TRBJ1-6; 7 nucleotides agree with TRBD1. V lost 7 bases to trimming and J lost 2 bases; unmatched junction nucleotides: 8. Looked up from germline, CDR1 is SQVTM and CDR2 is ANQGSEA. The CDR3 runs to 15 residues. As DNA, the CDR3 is TGCAGCGCTTTGACAGGGACACCCTATAATTCACCCCTCCACTTT. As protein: CSALTGTPYNSPLHF.

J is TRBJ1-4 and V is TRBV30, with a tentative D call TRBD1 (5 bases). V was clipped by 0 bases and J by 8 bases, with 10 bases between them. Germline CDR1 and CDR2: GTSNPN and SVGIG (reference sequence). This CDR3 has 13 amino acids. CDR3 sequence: CAWSVGGTEKLFF. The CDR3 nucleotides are TGTGCCTGGAGTGTCGGAGGGACGGAAAAACTGTTTTTT. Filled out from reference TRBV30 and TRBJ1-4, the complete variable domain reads SQTIHQWPATLVQPVGSPLSLECTVEGTSNPNLYWYRQAAGRGLQLLFYSVGIGQISSEVPQNLSASRPQDRQFILSSKKLLLSDSGFYLCAWSVGGTEKLFFGSGTQLSVL.

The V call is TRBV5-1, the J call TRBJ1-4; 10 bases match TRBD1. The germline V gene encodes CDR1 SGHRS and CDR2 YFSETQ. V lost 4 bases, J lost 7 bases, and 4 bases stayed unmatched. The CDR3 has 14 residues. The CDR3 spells CASSVTGGPEKLFF. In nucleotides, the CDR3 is TGCGCCAGCAGCGTGACAGGGGGCCCTGAAAAACTGTTTTTT. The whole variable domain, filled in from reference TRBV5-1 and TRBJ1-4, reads KAGVTQTPRYLIKTRGQQVTLSCSPISGHRSVSWYQQTPGQGLQFLFEYFSETQRNKGNFPGRFSGRQFSNSRSEMNVSTLELGDSALYLCASSVTGGPEKLFFGSGTQLSVL.

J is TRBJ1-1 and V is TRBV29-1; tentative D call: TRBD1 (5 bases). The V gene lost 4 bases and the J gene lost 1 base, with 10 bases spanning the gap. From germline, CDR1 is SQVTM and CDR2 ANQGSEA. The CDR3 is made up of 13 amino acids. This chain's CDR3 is CSVVTGPNTEAFF. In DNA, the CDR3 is TGCAGCGTTGTTACAGGACCGAACACTGAAGCTTTCTTT.

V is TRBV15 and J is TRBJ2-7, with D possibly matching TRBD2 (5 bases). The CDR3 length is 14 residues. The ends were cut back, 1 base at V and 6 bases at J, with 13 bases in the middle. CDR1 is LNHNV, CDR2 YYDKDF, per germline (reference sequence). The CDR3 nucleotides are TGTGCCACCAGCAGAGTAGAGAGGAGGTCCGAGCAGTACGTC. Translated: CATSRVERRSEQYV.

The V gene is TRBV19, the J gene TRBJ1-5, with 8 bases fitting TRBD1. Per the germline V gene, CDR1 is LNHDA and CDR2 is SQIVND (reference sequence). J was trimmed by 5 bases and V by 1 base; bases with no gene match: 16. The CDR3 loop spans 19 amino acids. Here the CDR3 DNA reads TGTGCCAGTAGTATAGGCCGAGCGTCGGACAGGGATGGCTATCAGCCCCAGCATTTT. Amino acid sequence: CASSIGRASDRDGYQPQHF.

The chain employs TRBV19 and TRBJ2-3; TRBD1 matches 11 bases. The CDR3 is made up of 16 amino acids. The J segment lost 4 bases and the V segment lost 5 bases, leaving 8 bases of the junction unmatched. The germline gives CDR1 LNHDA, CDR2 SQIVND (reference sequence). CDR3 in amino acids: CASSLGQGVSPDTQYF. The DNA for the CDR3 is TGTGCCAGTAGTCTGGGACAGGGGGTTAGTCCAGATACGCAGTATTTT.

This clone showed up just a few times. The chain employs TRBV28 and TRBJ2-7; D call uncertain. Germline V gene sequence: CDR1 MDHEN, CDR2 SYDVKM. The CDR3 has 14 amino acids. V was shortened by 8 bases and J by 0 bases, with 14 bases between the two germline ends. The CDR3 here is CASFWVRSSYEQYV. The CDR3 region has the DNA TGTGCCAGCTTCTGGGTAAGGAGCTCCTACGAGCAGTACGTC.

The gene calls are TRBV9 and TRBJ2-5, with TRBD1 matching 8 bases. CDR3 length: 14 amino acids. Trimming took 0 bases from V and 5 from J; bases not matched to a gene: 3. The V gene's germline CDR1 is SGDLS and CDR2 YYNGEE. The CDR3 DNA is TGTGCCAGCAGCGTAGGGACAGGGATGGAGACCCAGTACTTC. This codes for CASSVGTGMETQYF.

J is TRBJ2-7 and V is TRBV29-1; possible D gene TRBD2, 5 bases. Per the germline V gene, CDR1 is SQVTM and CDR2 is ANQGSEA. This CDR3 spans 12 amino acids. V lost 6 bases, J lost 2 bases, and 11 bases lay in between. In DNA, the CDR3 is TGCAGCGTAGCGGCGGGCCCCTACGAGCAGTACTTC. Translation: CSVAAGPYEQYF.

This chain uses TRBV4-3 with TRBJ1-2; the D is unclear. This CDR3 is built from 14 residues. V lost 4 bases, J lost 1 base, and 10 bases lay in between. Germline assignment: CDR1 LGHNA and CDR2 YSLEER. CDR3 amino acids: CASSLGRGNYGYTF. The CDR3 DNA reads TGCGCCAGCAGCCTAGGACGGGGTAACTATGGCTACACCTTC.

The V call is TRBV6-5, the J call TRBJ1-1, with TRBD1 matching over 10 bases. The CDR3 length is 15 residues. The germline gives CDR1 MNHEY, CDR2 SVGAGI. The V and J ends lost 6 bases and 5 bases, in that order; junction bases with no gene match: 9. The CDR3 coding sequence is TGTGCCAGCAGGGGGACAGGGGTAAAGGGGACTGAAGCTTTCTTT. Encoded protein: CASRGTGVKGTEAFF.

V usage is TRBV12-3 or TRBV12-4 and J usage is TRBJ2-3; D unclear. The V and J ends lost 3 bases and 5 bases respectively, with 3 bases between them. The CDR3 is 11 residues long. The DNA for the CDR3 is TGTGCCAGCAGTTTCCTAGATACGCAGTATTTT. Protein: CASSFLDTQYF.

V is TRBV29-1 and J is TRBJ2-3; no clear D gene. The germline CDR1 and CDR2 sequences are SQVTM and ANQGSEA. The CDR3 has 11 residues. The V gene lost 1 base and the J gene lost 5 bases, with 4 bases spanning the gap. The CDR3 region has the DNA TGCAGCGTTGAAGCACTAGATACGCAGTATTTT. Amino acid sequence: CSVEALDTQYF.

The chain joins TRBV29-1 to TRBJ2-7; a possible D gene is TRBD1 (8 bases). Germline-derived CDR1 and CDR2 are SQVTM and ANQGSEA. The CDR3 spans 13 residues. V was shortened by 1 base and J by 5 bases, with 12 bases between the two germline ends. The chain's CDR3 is CSVEAQGGNEQYF. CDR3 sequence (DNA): TGCAGCGTTGAAGCACAGGGGGGGAACGAGCAGTACTTC.